This TCR beta chain was obtained from a study of T cells after posttransplantation cyclophosphamide (dated by TCRdb to about 2016). The study in broad terms: Using TRB sequencing, the study followed how the T cell repertoire reconstituted after myeloablative bone marrow transplantation in which posttransplantation cyclophosphamide served as GVHD prophylaxis. TRB sequencing was performed on blood from all 35 or so PTCy patients with 1-year posttransplant specimens. Antigen receptor sequencing was done on samples from some 40 PTCy-treated patients and from approximately 15 related bone marrow donors of those patients. TRA and TRB clonality were tightly correlated in ten or so samples, so subsequent TCR analyses focused on TRB only. In 3 patients, up to roughly 3 additional blood samples taken between 2 and 5.2 years after transplant also underwent TRB sequencing, as did pretransplant blood from a handful of patients. Public TRB sequences were queried against a database of over 3,000 sequences associated with responses to pathogens, tumor antigens, self-antigens and alloantigens. Summary of the overall study and its limitations: Across about 40 patients, TRB clonality was highly associated with recipient CMV seropositivity and CMV reactivation, and PTCy diversity was similar to diversity in CNI/methotrexate controls. The TRB repertoires of T cells infiltrating skin or GI tract showed only limited overlap with the TRB repertoires of T cells in blood. At 1-2 months, donor-recipient similarity was low but rose over the first year, and the later blood repertoires were often dominated by donor CD8+ memory clones.

The sample's treatment or condition label, in plain terms: high-dose cyclophosphamide on days +3 and +4 as single-agent GVHD prophylaxis. PTCy patients received busulfan and fludarabine conditioning, a related or unrelated marrow graft, and cyclophosphamide on days +3 and +4. PTCy-treated patients were drawn from a prospective multi-institutional clinical trial. Peripheral blood and bone marrow mononuclear cells were isolated by Ficoll-Hypaque density centrifugation and were cryopreserved. CD4+ and CD8+ T cells, including naive and memory subsets, were sorted by FACS on a FACSAria II. TRB sequencing used genomic DNA with the immunoSEQ assay at survey resolution or the hsTCRB kit. The authors' analysis ran thus. The immunoSEQ software handled the initial read processing, while the LymphoSeq R package was used for the repertoire analyses. Clonality was computed as 1 minus normalized Shannon entropy, and a Gini coefficient was also calculated for each TRB dataset. To infer phenotypes in unsorted samples, TRB sequences from sorted subsets of the recipient or donor were mapped onto unsorted samples from the same recipient. The immuneACCESS repertoire file appears here via TCRdb, limited to in-frame rearrangements. These files lack a portion of the clones; in checked studies, under half of the deficit traces to unresolved V genes, and the cause of the others is not known. The V and J calls and clone size come from that table; D and trimming were worked out from the DNA. The sample table records some 10,000 clones; roughly 86% of these occur just once. The ten most abundant clones make up 25% to 35% of the sample.

Comment on this clone: This clone's antigen is unknown. Within one base of it there is no much larger clone, and no base qualities were kept. This sample also contains other DNA sequences that code for the same CDR3.

The germline V gene (reference sequence) gives CDR1 as MNHNY and CDR2 as SVGAGI. Counted from cysteine to phenylalanine, this CDR3 has 14 amino acids. The sequence is cut down to CDR3 DNA, 42 bases in frame from base 1. V loses 6 bases of germline sequence and J loses 5 bases, and the interval between the two ends is 16 bases. This clonotype was obtained from a male patient in his thirties who received an allogeneic stem cell transplant from a related donor, was CMV-positive, and had acute GVHD only. Following a transplant, a fraction of the T cells may be traceable to the graft donor. The specimen comprised CD4+ T cells sorted from PBMCs, sampled after allogeneic stem cell transplant with posttransplant cyclophosphamide. The rearranged chain carries TRBV6-6 and TRBJ1-2, and the D gene may be TRBD1, 5 bases matching. The bases read TGTGCCAGCAGAGAGGGAGGGGCGGGGTATGGCTACACCTTC. This gives the protein CASREGGAGYGYTF.